This TCR beta chain was retrieved from a study of blood T cell repertoires in COVID-19. Seattle cases were enrolled at active infection and followed longitudinally. In the original analysis: Using reference gene primer amplification, nucleated cell counts were estimated. Using immunoSEQ multiplex PCR, the repertoire was profiled, and TCRdb retains in-frame clones only, with some absent. V and J calls and clone size are those listed in that table; D and trimming were worked out from the DNA. The data show 180,000 or so clones, approximately 87% seen once. Germline CDR1 reads MNHEY; CDR2 reads SVGEGT. V was shortened by 1 base and J by 1 base, with 8 bases between the two germline ends. CDR3 length equals 14 residues.

The source is a woman between 55 and 75 years old with COVID-19, enrolled during active disease. The V gene is TRBV6-2 or TRBV6-3, the J gene TRBJ2-7; possibly TRBD2 for D (5 bases). Sequencing was done on a sample of peripheral blood. In DNA, the CDR3 is TGTGCCAGCAGTTACTTCCAGCGGTCCTACGAGCAGTACTTC. Protein: CASSYFQRSYEQYF.